These 15 T cell receptor beta chains were all obtained from the same sample, sequenced in a study of T cells in Graves' hyperthyroidism and ophthalmopathy. TCR beta CDR3 sequences were amplified from RNA transcripts. An initial round of RT-PCR targeting the TCR CDR3 relied on the HTBI primer set. TCRdb reprocessed the multiplex PCR reads with MiXCR, giving one entry per CDR3 protein. The sample holds more than 600,000 distinct CDR3 sequences, roughly 17% seen once. Sequencing was carried out using blood. The receptor source for this set is a man in his late teens or twenties with Graves' hyperthyroidism.

This clonotype was counted many times. The rearrangement links TRBV18 to TRBJ2-7, with D perhaps being TRBD1 or TRBD2 (5 bases each). Per germline, CDR1 KGHSH and CDR2 LQKENI. This CDR3 is built from 14 residues. Trimming took off 5 bases at V and 2 bases at J, with 13 bases between the two ends. The CDR3, as DNA: TGTGCCAGCTCAACCGGGACCCTGACCTACGAGCAGTACTTC. Amino acid sequence: CASSTGTLTYEQYF.

This clonotype was detected a few times. J is TRBJ2-7 and V is TRBV7-9; TRBD1 is a possible D gene (6 bases). CDR3 length equals 14 residues. From germline, CDR1 is SEHNR and CDR2 FQNEAQ (reference sequence). The germline V and J ends were trimmed by 0 bases and 5 bases, with 11 bases remaining between them. CDR3 sequence: CASSLAGGQNEQYF. The CDR3 DNA reads TGTGCCAGCAGCTTAGCAGGAGGACAGAACGAGCAGTACTTC. The entire variable domain, with the rest obtained from reference TRBV7-9 and TRBJ2-7, is as follows: DTGVSQNPRHKITKRGQNVTFRCDPISEHNRLYWYRQTLGQGPEFLTYFQNEAQLEKSRLLSDRFSAERPKGSFSTLEIQRTEQGDSAMYLCASSLAGGQNEQYFGPGTRLTVT.

This clonotype was seen a handful of times. The chain recombines TRBV7-6 with TRBJ1-2, with D hard to call. The germline CDR1 and CDR2 sequences are SGHVS and FNYEAQ. There are 12 residues in the CDR3. V was pared by 5 bases and J by 8 bases, with 12 bases between. The DNA for the CDR3 is TGTGCCAGCAGCCCACTTAAGGAGGGCTACACCTTC. This sequence encodes CASSPLKEGYTF.

The V call is TRBV25-1, the J call TRBJ2-2; 10 bases are shared with TRBD1. The V gene's germline CDR1 is MGHDK and CDR2 SYGVNS. The CDR3 spans 14 residues. V was clipped by 4 bases and J by 7 bases; unmatched bases: 3. The CDR3 nucleotides are TGTGCCAGCAGTGGGACAGGGGGGATCGGGGAGCTGTTTTTT. Its translation is CASSGTGGIGELFF.

This clonotype was picked up many times. The chain employs TRBV7-9 and TRBJ2-1, with D hard to call. This CDR3 is built from 12 residues. Trimming stripped 0 bases from V and 10 bases from J, with 7 bases between. CDR1 is SEHNR and CDR2 is FQNEAQ in the germline V gene (reference sequence). In DNA form, the CDR3 reads TGTGCCAGCAGCTTAGCGCTGACAGAGCAGTTCTTC. It yields the protein CASSLALTEQFF.

This clonotype was detected a few times. This chain uses TRBV6-2 or TRBV6-3 with TRBJ1-1; D is unresolved. The CDR3 totals 13 residues. Germline V gene data show CDR1 as MNHEY and CDR2 as SVGEGT. V shed 3 bases and J shed 4 bases, with 9 bases lying between them. In DNA form, the CDR3 reads TGTGCCAGCAGTTATCAGACGGGCACTGAAGCTTTCTTT. The encoded protein is CASSYQTGTEAFF.

This clonotype came up a few times. This sequence joins TRBV28 and TRBJ2-1, with D perhaps given as TRBD1 or TRBD2 (9 bases each). Germline V CDR1 and CDR2: MDHEN, SYDVKM. This CDR3 comprises 23 residues. Trimming took 4 bases from V and 8 from J, leaving 42 bases between them. In nucleotides, the CDR3 is TGTGCCAGCAGTTCATGGGGGGGACAGGGTCATTTATTGCGGGAGGGCCAAAGGGATGAGCAGTTCTTC. This translates into CASSSWGGQGHLLREGQRDEQFF.

This rearrangement joins TRBV9 to TRBJ2-7, with 7 bases fitting TRBD2. In germline, CDR1 is SGDLS, CDR2 YYNGEE. There are 15 residues in the CDR3. V dropped 4 bases and J dropped 2; count of bases not matched to a gene: 9. CDR3 amino acids: CASSPGVAGAYEQYF. The CDR3 bases are TGTGCCAGCAGCCCCGGAGTAGCGGGCGCCTACGAGCAGTACTTC.

This clonotype showed up many times. The CDR3 DNA sequence: TGTGCCAGCAGTCCAGCCTACAATGAGCAGTTCTTC. It encodes CASSPAYNEQFF. The chain recombines TRBV12-3 or TRBV12-4 with TRBJ2-1; D not resolved. CDR3 size: 12 residues. The V and J ends lost 5 bases and 2 bases respectively, with 4 bases between them.

The sample holds a few counts of this clonotype. The chain recombines TRBV6-5 with TRBJ2-7; possible D gene TRBD2, 6 bases. The germline gives CDR1 MNHEY, CDR2 SVGAGI. This CDR3 contains 15 residues. The V end was cut by 0 bases, the J end by 0 bases, with 9 bases between. The CDR3 bases are TGTGCCAGCAGTTACTCCGGGACTGACTCCTACGAGCAGTACTTC. Its translation: CASSYSGTDSYEQYF.

The chain joins TRBV10-3 to TRBJ2-7; 12 bases align to TRBD2. This CDR3 is built from 15 residues. The V gene end was trimmed by 6 bases and the J gene end by 3 bases; junction bases not matched to a gene: 6. Germline V gene sequence: CDR1 ENHRY, CDR2 SYGVKD. This CDR3 is CAISLLAGGVYEQYF. The CDR3 nucleotides read TGTGCCATCAGCCTACTAGCGGGAGGAGTCTACGAGCAGTACTTC.

The chain recombines TRBV29-1 with TRBJ2-5; 11 nucleotides align to TRBD1. Per germline, CDR1 SQVTM and CDR2 ANQGSEA. Trimming at V came to 5 bases and at J to 2 bases, leaving 4 bases not matched to a gene. The CDR3 spans 14 residues. This CDR3 reads CSVSDRGHQETQYF. The CDR3 nucleotides read TGCAGCGTTTCGGACAGGGGGCATCAAGAGACCCAGTACTTC.

This rearrangement joins TRBV6-1 to TRBJ2-7; D might be TRBD2 (5 bases). The CDR3 covers 15 residues. V lost 6 bases and J lost 3, with 18 bases in between. Germline CDR1 MNHNS, CDR2 SASEGT. CDR3 residues: CASSQELDSYYEQYF. CDR3 DNA: TGTGCCAGCAGCCAGGAATTGGACTCCTACTACGAGCAGTACTTC.

This clonotype was counted between two and nine times. The genes are TRBV4-2 and TRBJ2-7, with D tentatively TRBD1 or TRBD2 (5 bases each). This CDR3 spans 16 amino acids. CDR1 is LGHNA and CDR2 is YNFKEQ in the germline V gene. V was trimmed by 0 bases and J by 2 bases, leaving 14 bases between them. CDR3 coding DNA: TGTGCCAGCAGCCAAGAGTTGACGGGGCTACCCTACGAGCAGTACTTC. Translating gives CASSQELTGLPYEQYF.

A few counts support this clonotype. V usage is TRBV27 and J usage is TRBJ1-6; D remains ambiguous. Trimming took off 3 bases at V and 10 bases at J, with 10 bases between the two ends. Germline assignment: CDR1 MNHEY and CDR2 SMNVEV (reference sequence). The CDR3 totals 13 residues. The CDR3 is CASSFAHGSPLHF. Written as DNA, the CDR3 is TGTGCCAGCAGTTTCGCCCACGGATCACCCCTCCACTTT.